The clone carrying this T cell receptor (beta chain) turned up a few times. Antigen: not known. A junction boundary mismatches the germline segment, possibly from a read error. These data originate in a study of T cells in Graves' hyperthyroidism and ophthalmopathy. Study outcomes and limitations: Ophthalmopathy stood apart from stable hyperthyroidism in a 13 V-J model. Expanded thyroid clonotypes (above 0.001) were mostly also found in blood. Ophthalmopathy was identified by the model a median roughly six months ahead of onset.

Template material for amplifying TCR beta CDR3 regions consisted of RNA transcripts. HTBI primers were the set used in a first-round RT-PCR of the TCR CDR3. Each CDR3 protein gets one entry after TCRdb re-called the multiplex PCR reads with MiXCR. This sample has roughly 700,000 distinct CDR3 sequences; approximately 15% occur once, and the top ten carry 10%. The CDR3 extends over 15 amino acids. CDR1 is DFQATT, CDR2 SNEGSKA, per germline (reference sequence). The sequenced sample was blood. The receptor comes from a woman between 18 and 29 years old with Graves' hyperthyroidism. The chain has TRBV20-1 and TRBJ2-7, with TRBD2 matching over 7 bases. The CDR3 spells CSAGNPASGTYEHYF. CDR3 DNA: TGCAGTGCTGGCAACCCAGCTAGCGGCACCTACGAGCACTACTTC.